Following are 14 T cell receptor beta chains from one sample sequenced in a study of cytomegalovirus exposure and HLA in healthy donors. The PCR had 60 Vbeta and 13 Jbeta primers. Repertoires were generated with immunoSEQ multiplex PCR, while TCRdb's copy carries only in-frame clones and drops some. The repertoire holds roughly 170,000 clones, with approximately 81% as singletons. Sequenced input: PBMCs. These TCRs come from a male donor in good health and CMV-seronegative.

The V call is TRBV5-1, the J call TRBJ1-1; 7 bases match TRBD1. V gave up 6 bases and J gave up 0 bases; unmatched junction bases: 5. The CDR3 totals 14 residues. Germline CDR1 and CDR2: SGHRS and YFSETQ. The CDR3 reads CASMIGQVNTEAFF. CDR3 DNA: TGCGCCAGCATGATCGGACAGGTGAACACTGAAGCTTTCTTT.

Only a few counts were recorded for this clone. The chain recombines TRBV7-9 with TRBJ1-5; unclear D gene. This CDR3 contains 14 residues. Trimming took 0 bases from V and 7 from J, leaving 10 bases between them. Germline CDR1 is SEHNR and CDR2 is FQNEAQ (reference sequence). The chain's CDR3 is CASSLASEYQPQHF. In DNA, the CDR3 is TGTGCCAGCAGCTTAGCTTCGGAGTACCAGCCCCAGCATTTT.

This clone appeared a single time. The chain recombines TRBV5-1 with TRBJ2-6; 8 bases align to TRBD2. CDR3 length: 16 amino acids. Trimming removed 7 bases from V and 4 bases from J; junction bases left unmatched: 10. Germline CDR1 SGHRS, CDR2 YFSETQ. CDR3: CASSPPGGAGANVLTF. The CDR3 DNA is TGCGCCAGCTCCCCCCCGGGGGGGGCAGGGGCCAACGTCCTGACTTTC.

This clone was observed once. At the DNA level, this CDR3 is encoded by other sequences in the same sample as well. The chain joins TRBV2 to TRBJ1-4, with TRBD1 matching 10 bases. V lost 3 bases and J lost 8; bases outside the gene matches: 6. CDR1 and CDR2 (germline): SNHLY, FYNNEI. There are 15 residues in the CDR3. DNA for the CDR3: TGTGCCAGCAGTGAGGACAGGGGGATATGGGAAAAACTGTTTTTT. Its translation is CASSEDRGIWEKLFF.

This clone was counted a single time. The genes are TRBV7-2 and TRBJ2-1; 7 nucleotides match TRBD2. The CDR3 extends over 14 amino acids. The germline V gene has CDR1 SGHTA and CDR2 FQGNSA. With 8 bases clipped from V and 10 bases from J, the junction kept 14 bases outside the gene matches. The CDR3 is CASEPGLFMSEQFF. The CDR3 bases are TGTGCCAGCGAACCGGGACTATTTATGAGCGAGCAGTTCTTC.

The chain carries TRBV4-1 and TRBJ2-7; TRBD2 agrees at 11 bases. The V and J ends lost 0 bases and 10 bases, in that order; junction bases with no gene match: 14. The CDR3 has 17 amino acids. CDR1 MGHRA and CDR2 YSYEKL come from the germline V gene. The CDR3 loop is CASSQEESSGGLFNQYF. The CDR3 nucleotides read TGCGCCAGCAGCCAAGAGGAGTCTAGCGGGGGGTTATTTAACCAGTACTTC.

This clone came up once. The chain couples TRBV9 to TRBJ2-7, with 11 bases aligning to TRBD1. The CDR3 has 15 amino acids. Per the germline V gene, CDR1 is SGDLS and CDR2 is YYNGEE. V lost 1 base, J lost 3 bases, and 3 bases stayed unmatched. CDR3 DNA: TGTGCCAGCAGCGTAACCGGGACAGGGGGCTACGAGCAGTACTTC. As protein: CASSVTGTGGYEQYF.

V usage is TRBV4-1 and J usage is TRBJ2-7; TRBD1 matches at 11 bases. The CDR3 spans 15 residues. CDR1 is MGHRA and CDR2 is YSYEKL in the germline V gene. The V gene end was trimmed by 1 base and the J gene end by 3 bases; junction bases not matched to a gene: 2. The CDR3 DNA reads TGCGCCAGCAGCCAAGGGACAGGGGGCGTCTACGAGCAGTACTTC. Encoded protein: CASSQGTGGVYEQYF.

The CDR3 protein is CASSSGVYGYTF. In DNA form, the CDR3 reads TGTGCCAGCAGCTCAGGGGTTTATGGCTACACCTTC. J is TRBJ1-2 and V is TRBV5-6, with a possible D match to TRBD1 (6 bases). The V end was cut by 3 bases, the J end by 5 bases, with 8 bases between. Germline CDR1 SGHDT, CDR2 YYEEEE. The length of the CDR3 is 12 residues.

Remarks on this clone: The junction shows a germline mismatch at one end, possibly a read error. The identical CDR3 is also encoded by other nucleotide sequences in the sample. CDR3 sequence (DNA): TGCAGCGTTGGTCGGGACATTAACTATGGATACACCTTC. It codes for CSVGRDINYGYTF. This chain connects TRBV29-1 to TRBJ1-2, with D possibly matching TRBD1 (6 bases). Per the germline V gene, CDR1 is SQVTM and CDR2 is ANQGSEA. The CDR3 loop spans 13 amino acids.

V gene TRBV14 combines with J gene TRBJ1-2, with D perhaps TRBD1 (5 bases). CDR1 and CDR2 from the germline V gene are SGHDN and FVKESK. The V and J ends lost 1 base and 5 bases respectively, with 11 bases between them. The CDR3 has 14 amino acids. CDR3 nucleotides: TGTGCCAGCAGCCAAGTTCTGGAGGGGTATGGCTACACCTTC. Residues: CASSQVLEGYGYTF.

This clone occurred once. The rearrangement joins TRBV27 to TRBJ1-1; D is possibly TRBD1 (6 bases). V lost 7 bases and J 2 bases, leaving 11 bases between the germline ends. The CDR3 is made up of 13 amino acids. Germline CDR1 MNHEY, CDR2 SMNVEV (reference sequence). The CDR3, as DNA: TGTGCCAGCACACAGGGAAGTAACACTGAAGCTTTCTTT. It is translated as CASTQGSNTEAFF.

This rearrangement joins TRBV6-1 to TRBJ2-3; D remains unclear. V lost 0 bases, J lost 0 bases, and 4 bases lay in between. This CDR3 contains 14 residues. Per the germline V gene, CDR1 is MNHNS and CDR2 is SASEGT. DNA of the CDR3: TGTGCCAGCAGTGAAGCCGGGAGCACAGATACGCAGTATTTT. Translating it yields CASSEAGSTDTQYF.

The J gene is TRBJ2-2, the V gene TRBV5-6; possible D gene TRBD1, 6 bases. V dropped 4 bases and J dropped 3 bases, with 19 bases sitting between them. Germline V gives CDR1 SGHDT, CDR2 YYEEEE. This CDR3 has 17 amino acids. CDR3 amino acids: CASSQTTTGTHTGELFF. CDR3 coding DNA: TGTGCCAGCAGCCAGACCACGACCGGGACACACACCGGGGAGCTGTTTTTT. Using reference TRBV5-6 and TRBJ2-2 for the parts outside the CDR3, the full variable domain is DAGVTQSPTHLIKTRGQQVTLRCSPKSGHDTVSWYQQALGQGPQFIFQYYEEEERQRGNFPDRFSGHQFPNYSSELNVNALLLGDSALYLCASSQTTTGTHTGELFFGEGSRLTVL.